This T cell receptor (beta chain) was observed in a study of blood T cell repertoires in COVID-19. About the study: From the United States, Italy and Spain came samples of acute and convalescent COVID-19. PBMCs, B-cell-depleted T cells, or T cells were the source of the cDNA or gDNA that made up the material.

The authors' processing: Estimated nucleated cell counts came from reference gene primer amplification. Assay: immunoSEQ multiplex PCR; the TCRdb copy retains only in-frame clones and omits some. For V, J and clone size, that table is used; D and trimming come from the DNA. The data show fewer than 250,000 clones, with over 80% seen just once and about 3.3% held by the top ten. Ages ranged from roughly 18 to 100 years, with residence in about 23 US areas. The trim removed 3 bases at V and 2 bases at J, leaving 7 bases unmatched. Germline assignment: CDR1 SGHNT and CDR2 YYREEE (reference sequence). The CDR3 covers 15 residues.

The sequence was collected from a woman aged 30 to 39 who had been exposed to COVID-19. The rearrangement joins TRBV5-4 to TRBJ2-5; 7 nucleotides match TRBD1. The sample taken for sequencing was PBMCs or T cells enriched from blood (not recorded which). The CDR3 spells CASSSKDREQETQYF. The DNA of the CDR3 is TGTGCCAGCAGCTCAAAAGACAGGGAGCAAGAGACCCAGTACTTC.